This TCR beta chain was sequenced during a study of blood T cell repertoires in COVID-19. The CDR3 sequence is 16 residues long. Germline V CDR1 and CDR2: SGHRS, YFSETQ. V shed 2 bases, J shed 6 bases, and the junction held 8 bases outside the gene matches. How the authors handled the data: Amplified reference gene primers provided the basis for estimating nucleated cell counts. Produced via immunoSEQ multiplex PCR; TCRdb's table is partial and in-frame only. V, J and clone size were drawn from that table, and D and trimming were deduced from the DNA. This table has 390,000 or so clones, 80% to 90% appearing once. The age range of participants was about 18 to 89 years, with residence in about two dozen US areas.

This rearrangement joins TRBV5-1 to TRBJ2-1; 10 positions match TRBD2. The source is a man aged 18 to 29 who had recovered from COVID-19. The specimen was PBMCs or T cells enriched from blood (not recorded which). CDR3 loop: CASSLSSGGPPNEQFF. CDR3 DNA: TGCGCCAGCAGCTTATCTAGCGGGGGCCCCCCCAATGAGCAGTTCTTC. Full variable domain (rest looked up from reference TRBV5-1 and TRBJ2-1): KAGVTQTPRYLIKTRGQQVTLSCSPISGHRSVSWYQQTPGQGLQFLFEYFSETQRNKGNFPGRFSGRQFSNSRSEMNVSTLELGDSALYLCASSLSSGGPPNEQFFGPGTRLTVL.